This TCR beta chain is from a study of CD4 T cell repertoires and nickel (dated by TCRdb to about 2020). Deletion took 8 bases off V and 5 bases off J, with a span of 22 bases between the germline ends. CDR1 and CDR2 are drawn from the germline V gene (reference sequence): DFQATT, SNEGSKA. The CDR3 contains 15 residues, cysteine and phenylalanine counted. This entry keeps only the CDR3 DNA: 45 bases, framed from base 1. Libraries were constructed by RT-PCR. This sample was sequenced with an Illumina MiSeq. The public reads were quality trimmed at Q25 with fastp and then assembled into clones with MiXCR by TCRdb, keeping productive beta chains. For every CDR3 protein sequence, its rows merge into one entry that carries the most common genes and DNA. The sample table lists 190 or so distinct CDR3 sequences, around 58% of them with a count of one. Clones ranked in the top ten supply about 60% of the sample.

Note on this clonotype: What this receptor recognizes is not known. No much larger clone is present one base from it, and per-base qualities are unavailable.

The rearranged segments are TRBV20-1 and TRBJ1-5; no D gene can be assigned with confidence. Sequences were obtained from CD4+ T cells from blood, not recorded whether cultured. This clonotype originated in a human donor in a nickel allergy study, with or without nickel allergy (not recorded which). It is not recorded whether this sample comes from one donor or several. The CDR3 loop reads CSTSRDLSTHQPQHF. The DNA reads TGCAGTACTTCCCGAGATCTATCGACCCATCAGCCCCAGCATTTT.